The clone carrying this TCR beta chain turned up a few times. This CDR3 contains 13 residues. Germline lookup yields CDR1 SGHTA and CDR2 FQGTGA. V shed 5 bases and J shed 5 bases, with 12 bases lying between them. The data were obtained in a study of glioma-infiltrating T cells after dendritic cell vaccination. Amplification used 60 V beta primers and 13 J beta primers. Using immunoSEQ multiplex PCR, the repertoire was profiled, and TCRdb retains in-frame clones only, with some absent. Seen here are about 90,000 clones, around 83% observed once, and the top ten hold 5.5% to 8%. Described time point: after dendritic cell vaccination, including at tumor progression/relapse.

This TCR came from a human donor with glioblastoma. J is TRBJ1-1 and V is TRBV7-3, with D unclear. Specimen: blood, collected after dendritic cell vaccination. CDR3 in DNA: TGTGCCAGCAGCCCAGGTGGAGGGACTGAAGCTTTCTTT. Its protein is CASSPGGGTEAFF.